The following is a TCR beta chain sequence with its context. Roughly 0.45 to 1 ug RNA was reverse transcribed with random hexamers. Amplification of the TCR beta CDR3 was carried out by immunoSEQ multiplex PCR, which spanned a total of 54 Vbeta and 13 Jbeta segments. Using its own MiXCR run on the immunoSEQ multiplex PCR reads, TCRdb lists one record per CDR3 protein. The sample records roughly 190,000 distinct CDR3 sequences, around 90% being singletons. The sample comes from a study of CD8 T cells in Susac syndrome. The CDR3 loop spans 15 amino acids. Germline assignment: CDR1 SGDLS and CDR2 YYNGEE. V was shortened by 4 bases and J by 3 bases, with 14 bases between the two germline ends.

The chain recombines TRBV9 with TRBJ1-3, with D uncertain. The sample comprised CD4+ T cells from PBMCs. This TCR was recovered from a human donor with Susac syndrome. The CDR3, as DNA: TGTGCCAGCAGCCCGCTTCTCGGTAGTGGAAACACCATATATTTT. This sequence encodes CASSPLLGSGNTIYF.